This is a list of T cell receptor beta chains from one sample in a study of blood T cell repertoires in COVID-19. Some clones are missing from TCRdb's copy, which holds only in-frame ones; the method was immunoSEQ multiplex PCR. The sample shows roughly 200,000 clones, more than 85% of them seen only once. Sequenced: peripheral blood. The receptors stem from a woman aged 50 to 60 with COVID-19, enrolled during active disease. Each CDR3 is given with its conserved first and last residue. D genes are given only for firm matches. Size tells how often a clone was seen (once, few, many) or the class of an expanded clone, and some rows leave it out.

V gene: TRBV6-5
D gene: NA
clone size: NA
J gene: TRBJ1-2
CDR3 DNA: TGTGCCAGCAGCCGCAGGGAGGGACAAGGCTACACCTTC
CDR3 protein: CASSRREGQGYTF

V gene: TRBV4-3
D gene: TRBD1
clone size: once
J gene: TRBJ2-2
CDR3 DNA: TGCGCCAGCAGCCCTATGCCCAGGGGGCGGAGCGGGGAGCTGTTTTTT
CDR3 protein: CASSPMPRGRSGELFF

V gene: TRBV6-2/TRBV6-3
D gene: TRBD1
clone size: NA
J gene: TRBJ2-1
CDR3 DNA: TGTGCCAGCAGTCGACAGGGGCTCAGCTCCTACAATGAGCAGTTCTTC
CDR3 protein: CASSRQGLSSYNEQFF

V gene: TRBV4-1
D gene: TRBD1
clone size: NA
J gene: TRBJ2-1
CDR3 DNA: TGCGCCAGCAGCCCTCGGACAGGCCCGAACAATGAGCAGTTCTTC
CDR3 protein: CASSPRTGPNNEQFF

V gene: TRBV19
D gene: TRBD1
clone size: NA
J gene: TRBJ2-7
CDR3 DNA: TGTGCCAGTAGTTCACCGGGACAGAGGTTTTACGAGCAGTACTTC
CDR3 protein: CASSSPGQRFYEQYF

V gene: TRBV12-3/TRBV12-4
D gene: NA
clone size: once
J gene: TRBJ1-2
CDR3 DNA: TGTGCCTCCCGGTCCAGGGCGGCCGGCTACACCTTC
CDR3 protein: CASRSRAAGYTF

V gene: TRBV19
D gene: NA
clone size: NA
J gene: TRBJ1-2
CDR3 DNA: TGTGCCAGTACTTCCCCCAGGAAATGGAATGGCTACACCTTC
CDR3 protein: CASTSPRKWNGYTF

V gene: TRBV19
D gene: NA
clone size: NA
J gene: TRBJ2-1
CDR3 DNA: TGTGCCAGTAGTATTGCCACAGTGTACAATGAGCAGTTCTTC
CDR3 protein: CASSIATVYNEQFF

V gene: TRBV27
D gene: NA
clone size: NA
J gene: TRBJ2-3
CDR3 DNA: TGTGCCAGCAGCCCCCCCCTGGCTGATAGCACAGATACGCAGTATTTT
CDR3 protein: CASSPPLADSTDTQYF

V gene: TRBV2
D gene: NA
clone size: few
J gene: TRBJ1-5
CDR3 DNA: TGTGCCAGCAGTGAAACCGGAGCACAAAATCAGCCCCAGCATTTT
CDR3 protein: CASSETGAQNQPQHF

V gene: TRBV5-8
D gene: TRBD1
clone size: NA
J gene: TRBJ1-3
CDR3 DNA: TGTGCCAGCAGCTTGGGACAGGGGAATGGAAACACCATATATTTT
CDR3 protein: CASSLGQGNGNTIYF